This is a list of T cell receptor beta chains from one sample in a study of T cell responses to AZD1222 COVID-19 vaccine. Profiling relied on immunoSEQ multiplex PCR, and the TCRdb table lists in-frame clones only, not all of them. The sample includes 85,000 to 100,000 clones, about 88% of them seen just once. This material consisted of peripheral blood, taken on day 0 of AZD1222 vaccination. Every receptor here comes from an adult in good health. The CDR3 runs from the conserved cysteine through the conserved F or W. Fields, in order: clone size, V gene, D gene, J gene, CDR3 DNA, CDR3 protein. The D gene is left open where the match is weak. Rows give clone size only sometimes, using once, few, many, or a class for an expanded clone.

clone_size: NA
v_call: TRBV29-1
d_call: NA
j_call: TRBJ2-7
cdr3_nt: TGCAGCGTTGAAGATCGCGGCAGGTCAATCTACGAGCAGTACTTC
cdr3_aa: CSVEDRGRSIYEQYF

clone_size: NA
v_call: TRBV4-3
d_call: TRBD1
j_call: TRBJ1-4
cdr3_nt: TGCGCCAGCAGCAGAACGACCGGGACAGGGAGCGAAAAACTGTTTTTT
cdr3_aa: CASSRTTGTGSEKLFF

clone_size: NA
v_call: TRBV19
d_call: NA
j_call: TRBJ1-2
cdr3_nt: TGTGCCAGTAGTATCAAGGGCAGTTCTAACTATGGCTACACCTTC
cdr3_aa: CASSIKGSSNYGYTF

clone_size: NA
v_call: TRBV6-5
d_call: TRBD1
j_call: TRBJ1-1
cdr3_nt: TGTGCCAGCATCGCCGGGACAGGGAATACTGAAGCTTTCTTT
cdr3_aa: CASIAGTGNTEAFF

clone_size: NA
v_call: TRBV19
d_call: NA
j_call: TRBJ2-2
cdr3_nt: TGTGCCAGTACAGGGAGTTGGAACACCGGGGAGCTGTTTTTT
cdr3_aa: CASTGSWNTGELFF

clone_size: NA
v_call: TRBV23-1
d_call: NA
j_call: TRBJ2-2
cdr3_nt: TGCGCCAGCAGTCAATTGTTTCCGGTTCCCTACACCGGGGAGCTGTTTTTT
cdr3_aa: CASSQLFPVPYTGELFF

clone_size: NA
v_call: TRBV28
d_call: NA
j_call: TRBJ1-2
cdr3_nt: TGTGCCAGCAGTTTCGGCAGGCTGGATGGCTACACCTTC
cdr3_aa: CASSFGRLDGYTF

clone_size: NA
v_call: TRBV6-5
d_call: NA
j_call: TRBJ1-5
cdr3_nt: TGTGCCAGCAGTTACGAACAGGGCAATCAGCCCCAGCATTTT
cdr3_aa: CASSYEQGNQPQHF

clone_size: NA
v_call: TRBV7-9
d_call: TRBD2
j_call: TRBJ2-3
cdr3_nt: TGTGCCAGCAGCTTACCTATTAGCGGGGGTAGCACAGATACGCAGTATTTT
cdr3_aa: CASSLPISGGSTDTQYF

clone_size: once
v_call: TRBV11-3
d_call: NA
j_call: TRBJ1-3
cdr3_nt: TGTGCCAGCACCCGCGGGGCAGAAAATTTTGGAAACACCATATATTTT
cdr3_aa: CASTRGAENFGNTIYF

clone_size: NA
v_call: TRBV4-3
d_call: NA
j_call: TRBJ1-2
cdr3_nt: TGCGCCAGCAGCCAAGAAGGCAGGGCCTACACCTTC
cdr3_aa: CASSQEGRAYTF

clone_size: few
v_call: TRBV3-1/TRBV3-2
d_call: NA
j_call: TRBJ2-7
cdr3_nt: TGTGCCAGCAGCCCGCGGGGCTACGAGCAGTACTTC
cdr3_aa: CASSPRGYEQYF

clone_size: NA
v_call: TRBV7-9
d_call: TRBD1
j_call: TRBJ1-6
cdr3_nt: TGTGCCAGCAGCACCCGGACAGGGAATTCACCCCTCCACTTT
cdr3_aa: CASSTRTGNSPLHF

clone_size: few
v_call: TRBV15
d_call: NA
j_call: TRBJ1-4
cdr3_nt: TGTGCCACCTCCCATCAACAGGAAAAACTGTTTTTT
cdr3_aa: CATSHQQEKLFF

clone_size: NA
v_call: TRBV6-5
d_call: NA
j_call: TRBJ1-1
cdr3_nt: TGTGCCAGCATCAGGGACCCCGGCACCACTGAAGCTTTCTTT
cdr3_aa: CASIRDPGTTEAFF

clone_size: NA
v_call: TRBV27
d_call: NA
j_call: TRBJ1-4
cdr3_nt: TGTGCCAGCAGCCCGAGGGGGATCACAACTAATGAAAAACTGTTTTTT
cdr3_aa: CASSPRGITTNEKLFF

clone_size: NA
v_call: TRBV11-2
d_call: NA
j_call: TRBJ1-1
cdr3_nt: TGTGCCAGCAGCCCGACCTTAAACACTGAAGCTTTCTTT
cdr3_aa: CASSPTLNTEAFF

clone_size: NA
v_call: TRBV18
d_call: NA
j_call: TRBJ1-3
cdr3_nt: TGTGCCAGCTCAACGGGATCGAGAAACACCATATATTTT
cdr3_aa: CASSTGSRNTIYF

clone_size: NA
v_call: TRBV5-1
d_call: TRBD2
j_call: TRBJ2-1
cdr3_nt: TGCGCCAGCAGCTGGGGACTAGCGGGGGATGAGCAGTTCTTC
cdr3_aa: CASSWGLAGDEQFF

clone_size: NA
v_call: TRBV19
d_call: TRBD1
j_call: TRBJ2-5
cdr3_nt: TGTGCCAGCTCCGGACAGGCCTACCAAGAGACCCAGTACTTC
cdr3_aa: CASSGQAYQETQYF

clone_size: NA
v_call: TRBV28
d_call: NA
j_call: TRBJ2-7
cdr3_nt: TGTGCCAGCAGTTCAGGACGGAAACCCTACGAGCAGTACTTC
cdr3_aa: CASSSGRKPYEQYF

clone_size: NA
v_call: TRBV29-1
d_call: NA
j_call: TRBJ1-2
cdr3_nt: TGCAGCGCCGACACAACAAGCACAGCTAACTATGGCTACACCTTC
cdr3_aa: CSADTTSTANYGYTF

clone_size: once
v_call: TRBV6-1
d_call: NA
j_call: TRBJ2-5
cdr3_nt: TGTGCCAGCCTCGGGCAGACTCAAGAGACCCAGTACTTC
cdr3_aa: CASLGQTQETQYF

clone_size: NA
v_call: TRBV14
d_call: NA
j_call: TRBJ1-3
cdr3_nt: TGTGCCAGCAGCCAAGAAGGGGCCGGCACCATATATTTT
cdr3_aa: CASSQEGAGTIYF

clone_size: NA
v_call: TRBV15
d_call: NA
j_call: TRBJ1-6
cdr3_nt: TGTGCCACCAGCAGATTAAAGAGCTCCTATAATTCACCCCTCCACTTT
cdr3_aa: CATSRLKSSYNSPLHF

clone_size: NA
v_call: TRBV27
d_call: NA
j_call: TRBJ1-6
cdr3_nt: TGTGCCAGCAGTTTACGAGGCAGGGATTCACCCCTCCACTTT
cdr3_aa: CASSLRGRDSPLHF

clone_size: NA
v_call: TRBV7-9
d_call: TRBD1
j_call: TRBJ1-1
cdr3_nt: TGTGCCAGCAGCTCCGGGACAGGGAACACTGAAGCTTTCTTT
cdr3_aa: CASSSGTGNTEAFF

clone_size: NA
v_call: TRBV9
d_call: TRBD2
j_call: TRBJ2-7
cdr3_nt: TGTGCCAGCAGCACCCCCGGGAGGGACGAGCAGTACTTC
cdr3_aa: CASSTPGRDEQYF

clone_size: NA
v_call: TRBV11-2
d_call: TRBD2
j_call: TRBJ2-5
cdr3_nt: TGTGCCAGCAGCTTAGCTCTAGCGGGGGGATGGGAGACCCAGTACTTC
cdr3_aa: CASSLALAGGWETQYF

clone_size: NA
v_call: TRBV11-3
d_call: NA
j_call: TRBJ2-3
cdr3_nt: TGTGCCAGCAGCCTGGGTGAGGGTACGCAGTATTTT
cdr3_aa: CASSLGEGTQYF

clone_size: NA
v_call: TRBV7-2
d_call: TRBD1
j_call: TRBJ1-1
cdr3_nt: TGTGCCAGCAGCTTAACACAGGGGGTAACTGAAGCTTTCTTT
cdr3_aa: CASSLTQGVTEAFF

clone_size: NA
v_call: TRBV19
d_call: NA
j_call: TRBJ1-5
cdr3_nt: TGTGCCAGTCTCCGGGTAGGAAGCAATCAGCCCCAGCATTTT
cdr3_aa: CASLRVGSNQPQHF

clone_size: NA
v_call: TRBV7-8
d_call: NA
j_call: TRBJ2-1
cdr3_nt: TGTGCCAGCAGCATTGACGGGGGCTCCTACAATGAGCAGTTCTTC
cdr3_aa: CASSIDGGSYNEQFF

clone_size: NA
v_call: TRBV10-3
d_call: TRBD1
j_call: TRBJ2-1
cdr3_nt: TGTGCCAAGGGGACAGGGACCTTCGGCAATGAGCAGTTCTTC
cdr3_aa: CAKGTGTFGNEQFF

clone_size: once
v_call: TRBV29-1
d_call: NA
j_call: TRBJ1-6
cdr3_nt: TGCAGCGTTCGGGGTCAGGGAGCAAATTCACCCCTCCACTTT
cdr3_aa: CSVRGQGANSPLHF

clone_size: NA
v_call: TRBV5-6
d_call: NA
j_call: TRBJ1-6
cdr3_nt: TGTGCCAGCGGTGCAGGGGTTGTTTCACCCCTCCACTTT
cdr3_aa: CASGAGVVSPLHF

clone_size: NA
v_call: TRBV6-5
d_call: TRBD1
j_call: TRBJ2-1
cdr3_nt: TGTGCCAGCAGGCAGGGGGTCAGGAATGAGCAGTTCTTC
cdr3_aa: CASRQGVRNEQFF

clone_size: NA
v_call: TRBV28
d_call: NA
j_call: TRBJ1-5
cdr3_nt: TGTGCCAGCACCCACCGGCGGGGGGGCAATCAGCCCCAGCATTTT
cdr3_aa: CASTHRRGGNQPQHF

clone_size: few
v_call: TRBV5-1
d_call: NA
j_call: TRBJ2-2
cdr3_nt: TGCGCCAGCAGCTTGGACGGTGGAACCGGGGAGCTGTTTTTT
cdr3_aa: CASSLDGGTGELFF

clone_size: NA
v_call: TRBV19
d_call: NA
j_call: TRBJ1-1
cdr3_nt: TGTGCCAGTAGTATTATGGACAGAAAGAACACTGAAGCTTTCTTT
cdr3_aa: CASSIMDRKNTEAFF

clone_size: NA
v_call: TRBV25-1
d_call: NA
j_call: TRBJ2-7
cdr3_nt: TGTGCCAGCCAAACCGGGACGGGAGCCTACGAGCAGTACTTC
cdr3_aa: CASQTGTGAYEQYF

clone_size: NA
v_call: TRBV5-4
d_call: NA
j_call: TRBJ2-5
cdr3_nt: TGTGCCAGCAGCAGGGGGGGAGGATCTGGAGAGACCCAGTACTTC
cdr3_aa: CASSRGGGSGETQYF

clone_size: NA
v_call: TRBV6-6
d_call: NA
j_call: TRBJ2-7
cdr3_nt: TGTGCCAGCAGTTACTCGAGAGGGAGCTCCTACGAGCAGTACTTC
cdr3_aa: CASSYSRGSSYEQYF

clone_size: NA
v_call: TRBV29-1
d_call: NA
j_call: TRBJ1-1
cdr3_nt: TGCAGCGCCCTGGGAGGGGGGTTGTCGACTGAAGCTTTCTTT
cdr3_aa: CSALGGGLSTEAFF

clone_size: once
v_call: TRBV10-2
d_call: TRBD2
j_call: TRBJ2-2
cdr3_nt: TGCGCCAGCAAAACTAGCGGGGGCCTAAACACCGGGGAGCTGTTTTTT
cdr3_aa: CASKTSGGLNTGELFF

clone_size: once
v_call: TRBV6-2/TRBV6-3
d_call: TRBD1
j_call: TRBJ1-5
cdr3_nt: TGTGCCAGCAGCAAACAGGGGTTCAATCAGCCCCAGCATTTT
cdr3_aa: CASSKQGFNQPQHF